A selection of T cell receptor beta chains follows, all from one sample in a study of cytomegalovirus exposure and HLA in healthy donors. The assay was immunoSEQ multiplex PCR, and TCRdb's table has in-frame clones only and misses some. The profile shows 100,000 to 150,000 clones, more than 75% of them singletons. The sequenced sample was PBMCs. The receptors were gathered from a man aged 35 to 55 in good health and CMV-seronegative. The CDR3 runs from the conserved cysteine through the conserved F or W. The D gene is left open where the match is weak. Only some rows state a clone size, as once, few, many or a class for expanded clones.

V	size	J	D	length	CDR3	DNA
TRBV4-1	-	TRBJ1-2	TRBD1	17	CASSQGDRVGLDYGYTF	TGCGCCAGCAGCCAAGGGGACAGGGTCGGCCTAGACTATGGCTACACCTTC
TRBV27	-	TRBJ1-2	-	14	CASSSSGRAYGYTF	TGTGCCAGCAGTTCCTCGGGCAGGGCCTATGGCTACACCTTC
TRBV6-4	-	TRBJ1-2	-	13	CASSEGSGYGYTF	TGTGCCAGCAGTGAAGGGTCAGGGTATGGCTACACCTTC
TRBV27	-	TRBJ1-2	-	16	CASSLSMARGARGYTF	TGTGCCAGCAGTTTATCGATGGCACGCGGCGCTCGGGGCTACACCTTC
TRBV5-4	-	TRBJ2-1	TRBD2	16	CASSLVRTSVYNEQFF	TGTGCCAGCAGCTTGGTTAGGACTAGCGTGTACAATGAGCAGTTCTTC
TRBV7-2	once	TRBJ2-7	TRBD1	14	CASSYAGQGYEQYF	TGTGCCAGCAGCTACGCAGGACAGGGCTACGAGCAGTACTTC
TRBV9	few	TRBJ1-1	-	13	CASSVVLEGGAFF	TGTGCCAGCAGCGTAGTGTTGGAGGGTGGAGCTTTCTTT
TRBV2	few	TRBJ1-1	-	15	CASSLVSGVYTEAFF	TGTGCCAGCAGTTTGGTGTCCGGGGTATACACTGAAGCTTTCTTT
TRBV28	-	TRBJ2-7	-	13	CASSLSMSYEQYF	TGTGCCAGCAGTTTATCAATGTCCTACGAGCAGTACTTC
TRBV5-1	-	TRBJ1-3	TRBD1	16	CASSLMGQGAGNTIYF	TGCGCCAGCAGCCTAATGGGACAGGGGGCAGGAAACACCATATATTTT
TRBV2	-	TRBJ2-3	-	13	CASIARAAVTQYF	TGTGCCAGCATTGCCAGGGCGGCGGTTACGCAGTATTTT
TRBV25-1	-	TRBJ2-1	-	16	CASSRSTTSSYNEQFF	TGTGCCAGCAGTCGCTCCACCACTAGCTCCTACAATGAGCAGTTCTTC
TRBV18	-	TRBJ1-6	-	18	CASSPGTSRSSYNSPLHF	TGTGCCAGCTCACCGGGGACTTCCCGGAGCTCCTATAATTCACCCCTCCACTTT
TRBV4-1	-	TRBJ2-3	TRBD1	15	CASSQHGQGADTQYF	TGCGCCAGCAGCCAACACGGACAGGGAGCAGATACGCAGTATTTT
TRBV9	-	TRBJ2-1	TRBD2	15	CASSVLSGGYNEQFF	TGTGCCAGCAGCGTACTTAGCGGGGGATACAATGAGCAGTTCTTC
TRBV2	few	TRBJ2-7	-	12	CASSDSLYEQYF	TGTGCCAGCAGTGATAGTCTCTACGAGCAGTACTTC
TRBV5-6	-	TRBJ2-4	-	17	CASSLKTERLAKNIQYF	TGTGCCAGCAGCTTGAAGACCGAGCGGCTAGCCAAAAACATTCAGTACTTC
TRBV7-8	-	TRBJ2-3	-	15	CASSLAFEVTDTQYF	TGTGCCAGCAGCTTAGCCTTTGAGGTCACAGATACGCAGTATTTT
TRBV9	-	TRBJ2-3	TRBD1	15	CASSTRQGSADTQYF	TGTGCCAGCAGCACCCGACAGGGTAGCGCAGATACGCAGTATTTT
TRBV6-4	few	TRBJ1-2	-	15	CASSVNQGDFYGYTF	TGTGCCAGCAGTGTCAATCAAGGGGACTTCTATGGCTACACCTTC
TRBV11-2	-	TRBJ1-2	-	15	CASSLARPEDYGYTF	TGTGCCAGCAGCTTAGCACGGCCCGAGGACTATGGCTACACCTTC
TRBV23-1	-	TRBJ1-3	TRBD1	17	CASSQSSGQGSGNTIYF	TGCGCCAGCAGTCAATCGAGTGGACAGGGTTCTGGAAACACCATATATTTT
TRBV7-9	-	TRBJ2-7	TRBD1	15	CASSSGTGVSYEQYF	TGTGCCAGCAGCTCCGGGACAGGAGTCTCCTACGAGCAGTACTTC
TRBV5-1	-	TRBJ1-5	TRBD1	15	CASSLAGTENQPQHF	TGCGCCAGCAGCTTGGCGGGGACAGAAAATCAGCCCCAGCATTTT
TRBV29-1	-	TRBJ1-1	TRBD1	15	CSVKAGTGGFTEAFF	TGCAGCGTGAAGGCCGGGACAGGGGGCTTCACTGAAGCTTTCTTT
TRBV5-1	-	TRBJ1-1	-	12	CASSPGTSGAFF	TGCGCCAGCAGCCCGGGTACGTCTGGGGCTTTCTTT
TRBV20-1	-	TRBJ2-7	-	11	CSARGPIEQYF	TGCAGTGCTCGCGGGCCGATCGAGCAGTACTTC
TRBV7-9	-	TRBJ1-1	-	14	CASSLDPGYTEAFF	TGTGCCAGCAGCTTAGATCCCGGGTACACTGAAGCTTTCTTT
TRBV18	-	TRBJ2-7	-	13	CASSPPGSNEQYF	TGTGCCAGCTCACCACCGGGCAGTAACGAGCAGTACTTC
TRBV30	-	TRBJ1-1	-	13	CAWSPEQYTEAFF	TGTGCCTGGAGTCCTGAACAGTACACTGAAGCTTTCTTT
TRBV29-1	once	TRBJ2-7	-	13	CSVEGQGTDEQYF	TGCAGCGTTGAAGGGCAGGGGACCGACGAGCAGTACTTC
TRBV9	-	TRBJ1-4	TRBD1	12	CASSPGTGELFF	TGTGCCAGCAGCCCTGGGACAGGGGAACTGTTTTTT
TRBV4-3	-	TRBJ1-5	-	14	CASSQTSGGQPQHF	TGCGCCAGCAGCCAAACCTCTGGGGGGCAGCCCCAGCATTTT
TRBV6-5	-	TRBJ1-4	-	15	CASSYRNSRGEKLFF	TGTGCCAGCAGTTACCGTAACTCGCGAGGGGAAAAACTGTTTTTT
TRBV4-2	-	TRBJ1-1	TRBD1	15	CASSQDGTAHAEAFF	TGTGCCAGCAGCCAAGACGGGACAGCGCATGCTGAAGCTTTCTTT
TRBV13	-	TRBJ2-6	TRBD1	18	CASSPRTGASPGANGLTF	TGTGCCAGCAGCCCGCGGACAGGGGCAAGCCCTGGGGCCAACGGCCTGACTTTC
TRBV4-1	-	TRBJ2-1	TRBD2	18	CASSHGGLAGGTYNEQFF	TGCGCCAGCAGCCACGGTGGACTAGCGGGGGGTACCTACAATGAGCAGTTCTTC
TRBV5-1	-	TRBJ2-6	-	16	CASSPLMALTANVLTF	TGCGCCAGCAGCCCGTTGATGGCTCTTACGGCCAACGTCCTGACTTTC
TRBV19	-	TRBJ2-2	TRBD1	15	CASSLRQGGTGELFF	TGTGCCAGTAGTTTGAGACAGGGTGGCACCGGGGAGCTGTTTTTT
TRBV29-1	-	TRBJ1-5	TRBD1	14	CSVAGQNSNQPQHF	TGCAGCGTTGCGGGACAGAATAGCAATCAGCCCCAGCATTTT
TRBV19	-	TRBJ1-1	TRBD1	15	CASSIGGQLNTEAFF	TGTGCCAGTAGTATTGGGGGACAGTTGAACACTGAAGCTTTCTTT
TRBV7-7	once	TRBJ2-2	-	17	CASSRSGGRGKAGELFF	TGTGCCAGCAGCCGATCCGGGGGGCGGGGGAAAGCCGGGGAGCTGTTTTTT
TRBV9	few	TRBJ2-3	TRBD2	16	CASSAGLAGEGDTQYF	TGTGCCAGCAGCGCGGGACTAGCGGGGGAGGGAGATACGCAGTATTTT
TRBV7-2	-	TRBJ1-2	-	13	CASSPDFRSGYTF	TGTGCCAGCAGCCCTGATTTTCGGTCTGGCTACACCTTC
TRBV10-3	-	TRBJ2-7	-	14	CASRYARRVYEQYF	TGTGCCAGCAGATACGCTAGGAGGGTTTACGAGCAGTACTTC
TRBV5-8	-	TRBJ2-7	-	14	CASSFGTGESEQYF	TGTGCCAGCAGCTTTGGGACGGGAGAGTCCGAGCAGTACTTC